The TCR beta chain described here comes from a study of shared clonotypes between healthy human individuals. Worth noting for this clone: Its specificity is not known.

The V and J ends lost 2 bases and 5 bases respectively, with 12 bases between them. This CDR3 is 14 amino acids long. The germline gives CDR1 KGHSH, CDR2 LQKENI. In the study's own analysis: Junction-only sequences without quality scores came from ImmunoSEQ, so filtering differed. Sequenced by immunoSEQ multiplex PCR; TCRdb stores in-frame clones only, minus some. From that table come the V and J calls and clone size; the DNA was used to work out D and trimming. The data contain around 2,000,000 clones, 90% to 95% of them singletons. There were no recent acute infections or vaccinations among the donors, who were healthy HIV-negative adults. A CD45RA+ naive subset and a CD45RA-negative memory subset were split from CD4+ cells. The study, taken as a whole, reports: Clonotype sharing among donors was thought likely to change with sequencing depth.

The sequencing input was naive CD4+ T cells sorted from blood. Subset given: CD45RA+ positively selected. The clonotype was recovered from a man younger than 35 in good health. The rearrangement uses TRBV18 and TRBJ2-5, with D possibly TRBD1 on 5 matching bases. Here the CDR3 DNA reads TGTGCCAGCTCACCAGCCCTGAAGGGGGAGACCCAGTACTTC. It codes for CASSPALKGETQYF.